Shown below are 17 T cell receptor beta chains from a single sample sequenced in a study of blood T cells in healthy people across ages. The use of a sample-barcoded 5' primer and a J-beta primer mix characterized a second PCR of roughly 6 to 11 cycles. Via MiXCR, TCRdb re-called the 5' RACE reads, giving one row per CDR3 protein. The sample consists of around 990,000 distinct CDR3 sequences, under 30% of them appearing once. The sample was also linked to a second study, of T cells of mothers and their children.

Sequencing was done on a sample of blood. These TCRs come from a girl aged 2-10 years in good health.

J is TRBJ1-4 and V is TRBV12-3 or TRBV12-4, with D unresolved. CDR3 length: 15 residues. Trimming left V 5 bases short and J 7 bases short, with 17 bases between. Here the CDR3 reads CASSLGVLPAEKLFF. The CDR3 region has the DNA TGTGCCAGCAGTCTCGGGGTCCTCCCGGCTGAAAAACTGTTTTTT.

The genes are TRBV5-6 and TRBJ2-7, with 9 nucleotides matching TRBD2. CDR3 length: 16 residues. J was trimmed by 1 base and V by 3 bases; bases with no gene match: 8. Per the germline V gene, CDR1 is SGHDT and CDR2 is YYEEEE. CDR3: CASSSTPSGVSYEQYF. Here the CDR3 DNA reads TGTGCCAGCAGCTCTACTCCTAGCGGGGTATCCTACGAGCAGTACTTC. Supplemented by reference TRBV5-6 and TRBJ2-7, the full variable domain reads DAGVTQSPTHLIKTRGQQVTLRCSPKSGHDTVSWYQQALGQGPQFIFQYYEEEERQRGNFPDRFSGHQFPNYSSELNVNALLLGDSALYLCASSSTPSGVSYEQYFGPGTRLTVT.

The CDR3 loop is CASSTNRDNVYEQYF. CDR3 DNA: TGTGCCAGCAGCACAAACCGGGACAACGTTTACGAGCAGTACTTC. This chain uses TRBV7-9 with TRBJ2-7, with D tentatively TRBD1 (6 bases). Germline-derived CDR1 and CDR2 are SEHNR and FQNEAQ (reference sequence). V lost 5 bases to trimming and J lost 4 bases, with 18 bases between them. CDR3 length equals 15 residues.

This clonotype was seen repeatedly, ten times or more. The chain couples TRBV5-1 to TRBJ2-7, with TRBD2 matching 9 bases. CDR1 and CDR2 (germline): SGHRS, YFSETQ. The CDR3 extends over 15 amino acids. V was pared by 3 bases and J by 4 bases, with 8 bases of the junction left unmatched. CDR3 protein: CASSSAGGSFYEQYF. Here the CDR3 DNA reads TGCGCCAGCAGCTCAGCGGGAGGAAGCTTTTACGAGCAGTACTTC.

This chain links TRBV29-1 with TRBJ1-1; 7 bases map to TRBD1. CDR1 and CDR2 (germline): SQVTM, ANQGSEA. The CDR3 has 14 residues. Trimming removed 7 bases from V and 3 bases from J; junction bases left unmatched: 11. The CDR3 loop reads CSAPEGARDTEAFF. Here the CDR3 DNA reads TGCAGCGCGCCCGAGGGGGCGCGGGACACTGAAGCTTTCTTT. The full variable domain, its missing parts supplied by reference TRBV29-1 and TRBJ1-1, is SAVISQKPSRDICQRGTSLTIQCQVDSQVTMMFWYRQQPGQSLTLIATANQGSEATYESGFVIDKFPISRPNLTFSTLTVSNMSPEDSSIYLCSAPEGARDTEAFFGQGTRLTVV.

In its sample, this clonotype was seen a few times. This chain's CDR3 is CASSPRISLLEGYTF. For the CDR3, the DNA is TGTGCCAGCTCACCGCGGATCTCCCTTCTAGAGGGCTACACCTTC. The chain uses TRBV18 and TRBJ1-2; D is unclear. This CDR3 has 15 amino acids. CDR1 and CDR2 from the germline V gene are KGHSH and LQKENI. V lost 3 bases and J 8 bases, leaving 19 bases between the germline ends. The full variable domain, rest sourced from reference TRBV18 and TRBJ1-2, is NAGVMQNPRHLVRRRGQEARLRCSPMKGHSHVYWYRQLPEEGLKFMVYLQKENIIDESGMPKERFSAEFPKEGPSILRIQQVVRGDSAAYFCASSPRISLLEGYTFGSGTRLTVV.

This clonotype was picked up a small number of times. The chain is built from TRBV5-1 and TRBJ1-4, with D possibly being TRBD1 (5 bases). Germline V gives CDR1 SGHRS, CDR2 YFSETQ. Trimming cost V 3 bases and J 0 bases, with 12 bases left between them. The CDR3 covers 16 residues. CDR3 DNA: TGCGCCAGCAGCTGGGGGAACTACCCAACTAATGAAAAACTGTTTTTT. Residues: CASSWGNYPTNEKLFF.

This clonotype was seen only a few times. This chain joins TRBV7-3 and TRBJ2-5; possibly TRBD2 for D (6 bases). The tail of the sequence fits TRBJ2-1 better, so the J call may be wrong. Germline V lookup: CDR1 SGHTA, CDR2 FQGTGA. The CDR3 covers 20 residues. CDR3 nucleotide sequence: TGTGCCAGCAGCTTAACTAGCGGACTAAGGGGAGAGGGTGTCAGGAATGAGCAGTTCTTC. Translating gives CASSLTSGLRGEGVRNEQFF.

The chain carries TRBV5-5 and TRBJ1-4, with no clear D. The CDR3 has 16 residues. The germline V gene encodes CDR1 SGHKS and CDR2 YYEKEE (reference sequence). The V end was cut by 3 bases, the J end by 0 bases, with 12 bases between. DNA of the CDR3: TGTGCCAGCAGCTCTCCTACGTCTACAACTAATGAAAAACTGTTTTTT. Translating gives CASSSPTSTTNEKLFF.

As concerns this clonotype: The junction does not match germline at one end; this may be a read error. The chain employs TRBV2 and TRBJ2-1, with D tentatively TRBD2 (5 bases). CDR3 length equals 14 residues. The germline V gene encodes CDR1 SNHLY and CDR2 FYNNEI. The CDR3 region has the DNA TGTGCCAGCAGTCAAGCGGACTCCTACAATGAGCAGTTCTTC. This codes for CASSQADSYNEQFF.

The chain has TRBV12-3 or TRBV12-4 and TRBJ2-3; 13 bases match TRBD2. This CDR3 is built from 18 residues. V trimming: 10 bases; J trimming: 0 bases; junction bases outside the gene matches: 13. The CDR3 is CAITWRTSGGASTDTQYF. In nucleotides, the CDR3 is TGTGCCATTACGTGGAGGACTAGCGGGGGAGCTAGCACAGATACGCAGTATTTT.

The V and J genes are TRBV29-1 and TRBJ2-3, with unresolved D. Deletions cut 5 bases from V and 2 bases from J, with 11 bases between. Germline lookup yields CDR1 SQVTM and CDR2 ANQGSEA. This CDR3 has 13 residues. This CDR3 is CSVRRLFTDTQYF. The DNA of the CDR3 is TGCAGCGTTCGTAGACTCTTCACAGATACGCAGTATTTT.

This CDR3 reads CASSQYDRDSQETQYF. In nucleotides, the CDR3 is TGCGCCAGCAGCCAGTATGACCGGGACAGCCAAGAGACCCAGTACTTC. The chain employs TRBV4-1 and TRBJ2-5, with 7 nucleotides matching TRBD1. V dropped 3 bases and J dropped 1; count of bases not matched to a gene: 8. The germline CDR1 and CDR2 sequences are MGHRA and YSYEKL. CDR3 length: 16 residues.

This clonotype was picked up a small number of times. The rearrangement uses TRBV7-2 and TRBJ1-2; the D gene is possibly TRBD1 (5 bases). CDR1 is SGHTA and CDR2 is FQGNSA in the germline V gene. V was shortened by 3 bases and J by 8 bases, with 25 bases between the two germline ends. The CDR3 has 17 amino acids. The CDR3 region has the DNA TGTGCCAGCAGCTTTCCCCGCGTGTCTGATCAGGGAAACGGCTACACCTTC. Residues: CASSFPRVSDQGNGYTF.

The V call is TRBV15, the J call TRBJ2-1, with unresolved D. V gave up 0 bases and J gave up 2 bases, with 8 bases separating them. This CDR3 is 15 amino acids long. Per germline, CDR1 LNHNV and CDR2 YYDKDF (reference sequence). The CDR3 coding sequence is TGTGCCACCAGCAGAGATCGAATACCCTACAATGAGCAGTTCTTC. Amino acid sequence: CATSRDRIPYNEQFF. Full variable domain (outside the CDR3, taken from reference TRBV15 and TRBJ2-1): DAMVIQNPRYQVTQFGKPVTLSCSQTLNHNVMYWYQQKSSQAPKLLFHYYDKDFNNEADTPDNFQSRRPNTSFCFLDIRSPGLGDTAMYLCATSRDRIPYNEQFFGPGTRLTVL.

This clonotype was counted only a few times. V and J are TRBV5-1 and TRBJ2-3; D possibly corresponds to TRBD2 (5 bases). CDR3 length: 15 amino acids. Trimming cost V 4 bases and J 0 bases, with 12 bases left between them. The germline V gene has CDR1 SGHRS and CDR2 YFSETQ. This chain's CDR3 is CASSPAGVSTDTQYF. The CDR3 DNA reads as TGCGCCAGCAGCCCGGCGGGCGTAAGCACAGATACGCAGTATTTT.

This clonotype appeared once. The chain combines TRBV10-2 with TRBJ2-3; no firm D call. V lost 4 bases and J lost 0, with 8 bases in between. Germline V CDR1 and CDR2: WSHSY, SAAADI. The CDR3 length is 14 residues. DNA for the CDR3: TGCGCCAGCAGTGTAGCAGCTAGCACAGATACGCAGTATTTT. Protein sequence: CASSVAASTDTQYF.